These 28 T cell receptor beta chains share one sample of origin, sequenced in a study of prognosis after radiotherapy for stage I lung cancer. Amplification of TCR beta CDR3 from genomic DNA used two-round multiplex PCR. It was primers specific to each TRBV and TRBJ gene that first-round PCR used. TCRdb used MiXCR to reprocess the multiplex PCR reads, holding one entry per CDR3 protein. The data hold some 15,000 distinct CDR3 sequences, with about 55% observed a single time. This sample comprised PBMCs, obtained before or after stereotactic body radiation therapy (not recorded which). The origin of the receptors is a donor over 45 with non-small cell lung cancer.

This clonotype was seen many times. The chain uses TRBV7-9 and TRBJ1-4; 8 bases line up with TRBD1. This CDR3 has 14 amino acids. Germline CDR1 SEHNR, CDR2 FQNEAQ (reference sequence). Unmatched junction bases numbered 7, after V lost 5 bases and J lost 8 bases. This chain's CDR3 is CASSPQGDLEKLFF. The CDR3 DNA reads as TGTGCCAGCAGCCCACAGGGGGACTTAGAAAAACTGTTTTTT.

The genes are TRBV6-1 and TRBJ2-2; tentatively, D is TRBD1 (6 bases). With 4 bases removed from V and 2 bases from J, the gap between germline ends came to 14 bases. CDR1 MNHNS and CDR2 SASEGT come from the germline V gene. The CDR3 consists of 16 residues. CDR3 region: CASSGFGTSNTGELFF. CDR3 in DNA: TGTGCCAGCAGTGGATTCGGGACATCTAACACCGGGGAGCTGTTTTTT.

This clonotype is labeled as medium-sized. The CDR3 sequence: CASSATTGDGTDTQYF. In nucleotides, the CDR3 is TGTGCCAGCAGTGCCACGACAGGGGATGGCACAGATACGCAGTATTTT. The chain has TRBV6-4 and TRBJ2-3, with 8 positions matching TRBD1. Germline-derived CDR1 and CDR2 are MRHNA and SNTAGT. This CDR3 region has 16 residues. With 4 bases clipped from V and 1 base from J, the junction kept 7 bases outside the gene matches.

This clonotype was observed many times. The rearrangement uses TRBV11-3 and TRBJ2-1; 10 bases align to TRBD2. The CDR3 contains 15 residues. The germline CDR1 and CDR2 sequences are SGHNT and YENEEA. V dropped 1 base and J dropped 5; count of bases not matched to a gene: 2. The CDR3 loop reads CASSLASGSHNEQFF. As DNA, the CDR3 is TGTGCCAGCAGCTTAGCTAGCGGGAGCCACAATGAGCAGTTCTTC.

The chain couples TRBV3-1 to TRBJ1-6; D is undetermined. CDR1 and CDR2 (germline): LGHDT, YNNKEL (reference sequence). V lost 1 base, J lost 15 bases, and 10 bases lay in between. This CDR3 is 12 amino acids long. Here the CDR3 reads CASSQGGPLLHF. The CDR3 nucleotides are TGTGCCAGCAGCCAAGGTGGGCCTCTCCTCCACTTT.

V usage is TRBV20-1 and J usage is TRBJ2-7; D might be TRBD1 or TRBD2, each matching 5 bases. Between the trimmed V and J ends, which lost 4 bases and 3 bases, there was a span of 22 bases. The CDR3 is 16 amino acids. CDR1 and CDR2 from the germline V gene are DFQATT and SNEGSKA (reference sequence). This CDR3 is CSANLQGRTAFYEQYF. The CDR3 DNA is TGCAGTGCTAATCTCCAGGGACGGACGGCCTTCTACGAGCAGTACTTC.

There are many counts of this clonotype. The chain is built from TRBV30 and TRBJ2-4; tentatively, D is TRBD1 (6 bases). CDR3 length equals 15 residues. CDR1 is GTSNPN and CDR2 is SVGIG in the germline V gene (reference sequence). The V end lost 0 bases, the J end lost 0 bases, and 9 bases lay between the germline ends. CDR3 nucleotides: TGTGCCTGGAGTGTAAACAGGGTAGCCAAAAACATTCAGTACTTC. Translating gives CAWSVNRVAKNIQYF.

As concerns this clonotype: Germline is not matched at one junction end, which may reflect a read error. This chain connects TRBV20-1 to TRBJ2-5, with unresolved D. Germline V gene lookup returns CDR1 DFQATT and CDR2 SNEGSKA (reference sequence). The CDR3 has 14 residues. The CDR3 region is CSARDHLSCENQYF. CDR3 bases: TGCAGTGCTAGAGATCACTTGAGTTGCGAGAACCAGTACTTC.

Concerning this clonotype: This is likely an artifact of a read error, given a far larger clone one base away. This chain joins TRBV11-1 and TRBJ2-2; D is tentatively TRBD1 or TRBD2 (5 bases each). CDR1 is SGHAT and CDR2 is FQDESV in the germline V gene (reference sequence). CDR3 length: 14 residues. The CDR3 DNA reads as TGTGCCAGCAGGGGGTGGCGGACAAACGGGGAGATGTTTTTT. Its protein product is CASRGWRTNGEMFF.

The chain couples TRBV2 to TRBJ2-7; D possibly matches TRBD1 or TRBD2 (6 bases each). Germline V lookup: CDR1 SNHLY, CDR2 FYNNEI. The CDR3 is 15 residues long. V was shortened by 7 bases and J by 1 base, with 17 bases between the two germline ends. The CDR3 loop reads CASNGGKGGSYEQYF. The CDR3 coding sequence is TGTGCCAGCAATGGGGGGAAAGGGGGATCCTACGAGCAGTACTTC.

Regarding this clonotype: The likely explanation is a read error, given a far larger clone one base away. The genes are TRBV11-3 and TRBJ2-7; possibly TRBD1 for D (7 bases). Germline assignment: CDR1 SGHNT and CDR2 YENEEA. The length of the CDR3 is 15 residues. V gave up 1 base and J gave up 7 bases, with 17 bases separating them. CDR3 DNA: TGTGCCAGCAGCTTAGTTCCAGGGGGAGGAAATGAGCAGTACTTC. As protein: CASSLVPGGGNEQYF. Combining the CDR3 with reference TRBV11-3 and TRBJ2-7 gives the whole variable domain EAGVVQSPRYKIIEKKQPVAFWCNPISGHNTLYWYLQNLGQGPELLIRYENEEAVDDSQLPKDRFSAERLKGVDSTLKIQPAELGDSAVYLCASSLVPGGGNEQYFGPGTRLTVT.

The chain employs TRBV5-1 and TRBJ2-5; TRBD2 might be the D (5 bases). V was cut by 1 base and J by 5 bases, with 15 bases left in between. Germline V CDR1 and CDR2: SGHRS, YFSETQ. The CDR3 contains 15 residues. The CDR3 sequence is CASSLNRGFGETQYF. Written as DNA, the CDR3 is TGCGCCAGCAGCTTGAATCGAGGGTTCGGCGAGACCCAGTACTTC.

By frequency in the sample, this clonotype is medium-sized. The rearrangement links TRBV19 to TRBJ2-2, with D possibly matching TRBD2 (6 bases). V shed 3 bases and J shed 7 bases, with 12 bases lying between them. This CDR3 region has 14 residues. Germline assignment: CDR1 LNHDA and CDR2 SQIVND (reference sequence). CDR3 sequence: CASSMAPGDGELFF. The CDR3 nucleotides are TGTGCCAGTAGTATGGCCCCGGGGGACGGGGAGCTGTTTTTT.

This rearrangement joins TRBV11-2 to TRBJ1-2; D is ambiguous. The CDR3 spans 14 residues. In germline, CDR1 is SGHAT, CDR2 FQNNGV. Between the trimmed V and J ends, which lost 5 bases and 4 bases, there was a span of 14 bases. The CDR3 sequence: CASSVGLAGYGYTF. The CDR3 region has the DNA TGTGCCAGCAGCGTCGGGTTAGCTGGCTATGGCTACACCTTC.

Remarks on this clonotype: A far larger clone is a single base away, which makes a read error likely. The chain is built from TRBV2 and TRBJ2-7, with no clear D. V lost 3 bases to trimming and J lost 10 bases, with 16 bases between them. Looked up from germline, CDR1 is SNHLY and CDR2 is FYNNEI. The CDR3 contains 13 residues. DNA for the CDR3: TGTGCCAGCAGTGAGATTATTAGGGATACCCAGTACTTC. It is translated as CASSEIIRDTQYF.

The chain recombines TRBV11-2 with TRBJ2-1; D call uncertain. The CDR3 covers 12 residues. The V end lost 5 bases, the J end lost 8 bases, and 10 bases lay between the germline ends. CDR1 and CDR2 (germline): SGHAT, FQNNGV. The CDR3 sequence is CASSPFFHEQFF. DNA for the CDR3: TGTGCCAGCAGCCCCTTCTTCCATGAGCAGTTCTTC.

This rearrangement joins TRBV5-1 to TRBJ1-6; TRBD1 aligns across 7 bases. With 0 bases clipped from V and 6 bases from J, the junction kept 6 bases outside the gene matches. CDR1 is SGHRS, CDR2 YFSETQ, per germline. The CDR3 is made up of 16 amino acids. The CDR3 protein is CASSLDVDRTNSPLHF. In DNA, the CDR3 is TGCGCCAGCAGCTTGGATGTGGACAGGACTAATTCACCCCTCCACTTT.

Sample share makes this clonotype large. V gene TRBV19 combines with J gene TRBJ2-7, with 8 nucleotides matching TRBD1. This CDR3 comprises 15 residues. Trimming at V came to 5 bases and at J to 3 bases, leaving 9 bases not matched to a gene. Germline CDR1 and CDR2: LNHDA and SQIVND (reference sequence). The CDR3 loop is CASSVAGGAGYEQYF. The CDR3 nucleotides read TGTGCCAGTAGTGTCGCAGGGGGCGCGGGCTACGAGCAGTACTTC.

The chain has TRBV6-2 or TRBV6-3 and TRBJ1-6; D might be TRBD1 (6 bases). With 2 bases removed from V and 6 bases from J, the gap between germline ends came to 20 bases. CDR1 and CDR2 from the germline V gene are MNHEY and SVGEGT. CDR3 length equals 18 residues. The CDR3 DNA reads TGTGCCAGCAGTTACAACAGGGAAGAGGTGTCCGGTAATTCACCCCTCCACTTT. Protein sequence: CASSYNREEVSGNSPLHF.

This clonotype was seen repeatedly, ten times or more. The J gene is TRBJ2-7, the V gene TRBV5-5, with D possibly TRBD2 on 5 matching bases. Germline V gene sequence: CDR1 SGHKS, CDR2 YYEKEE (reference sequence). V shed 4 bases and J shed 0 bases, with 11 bases lying between them. The CDR3 runs 14 residues. DNA of the CDR3: TGTGCCAGCAGCCTAGCTCCCGACTCCTACGAGCAGTACTTC. Its protein is CASSLAPDSYEQYF.

This sequence joins TRBV20-1 and TRBJ2-7, with TRBD1 matching over 10 bases. With 2 bases clipped from V and 8 bases from J, the junction kept 18 bases outside the gene matches. The germline gives CDR1 DFQATT, CDR2 SNEGSKA (reference sequence). The CDR3 sequence is 17 residues long. The DNA for the CDR3 is TGCAGTGCTAGACAGAAGAGATACTCCGGGACAGGGGTCAAGCAGTACTTC. It yields the protein CSARQKRYSGTGVKQYF.

V gene TRBV6-9 combines with J gene TRBJ2-7; D is undetermined. The CDR3 spans 15 residues. The V end lost 4 bases, the J end lost 3 bases, and 16 bases lay between the germline ends. Germline V gene lookup returns CDR1 MNHGY and CDR2 SVAAGI. CDR3 region: CASSFRASGVYEQYF. The CDR3 DNA sequence: TGTGCCAGCAGTTTTAGGGCCTCCGGAGTCTACGAGCAGTACTTC.

Regarding this clonotype: This CDR3 fails to terminate in the conserved phenylalanine or tryptophan, so it likely reflects a read error. This sequence joins TRBV5-1 and TRBJ2-6, with TRBD2 as a possible D gene (6 bases). The CDR3 loop spans 15 amino acids. Germline values: CDR1 SGHRS, CDR2 YFSETQ. V gave up 4 bases and J gave up 7 bases, with 15 bases separating them. The CDR3 is CASSEEGFGANVLTS. The CDR3 DNA reads as TGCGCCAGCAGCGAGGAGGGGTTCGGTGCCAACGTCCTGACTTCC.

CDR3 DNA sequence: TGTGCCAGCAGCTTGGCCCTAGGGGGAAATGAGCAGTTCTTC. Amino acids: CASSLALGGNEQFF. V is TRBV5-5 and J is TRBJ2-1; TRBD1 might be the D (6 bases). V was shortened by 0 bases and J by 7 bases, with 11 bases between the two germline ends. The germline CDR1 and CDR2 sequences are SGHKS and YYEKEE (reference sequence). The CDR3 sequence is 14 residues long.

Notes on this clonotype: An end of the junction differs from the germline gene, which may be a read error. The rearrangement links TRBV6-1 to TRBJ2-7; maybe TRBD2 (6 bases). The CDR3 consists of 14 residues. CDR1 and CDR2 from the germline V gene are MNHNS and SASEGT. The CDR3 DNA follows: TGTGCCAGCATTGAAGGGACTTTCGGATACGAGCAGTACTTC. The encoded protein is CASIEGTFGYEQYF.

This clonotype is classed as medium-sized. The chain combines TRBV11-3 with TRBJ2-7; tentatively, D is TRBD1 or TRBD2 (5 bases each). CDR3 length equals 16 residues. Trimming stripped 5 bases from V and 0 bases from J, with 17 bases between. Germline V gene sequence: CDR1 SGHNT, CDR2 YENEEA. The CDR3 DNA is TGTGCCAGCAGCGCGCGTTCCGGGACGGCCTCCTACGAGCAGTACTTC. Translated: CASSARSGTASYEQYF.

This clonotype was counted many times. With a much larger clone just one base away, this may be a read error. The rearrangement uses TRBV5-1 and TRBJ2-7; tentative D call: TRBD2 (6 bases). The CDR3 length is 15 residues. Germline CDR1 is SGHRS and CDR2 is YFSETQ. Trimming removed 4 bases from V and 2 bases from J, with 16 bases in between. This CDR3 reads CASSAGTGKAYEQYF. The CDR3 DNA is TGCGCCAGCAGCGCAGGGACTGGCAAAGCCTACGAGCAGTACTTC.

Within the sample, this clonotype is medium-sized (0.01 to 0.1%). The chain links TRBV15 to TRBJ2-3, with D unresolved. The germline gives CDR1 LNHNV, CDR2 YYDKDF (reference sequence). Trimming shortened V by 0 bases and J by 3 bases, and 4 bases separated the two germline ends. The CDR3 totals 13 residues. The CDR3, as DNA: TGTGCCACCAGCAGAGAAGCGACAGATACGCAGTATTTT. Translating it yields CATSREATDTQYF.